This note documents a single TCR beta chain sequence. Repertoires were generated with immunoSEQ multiplex PCR, while TCRdb's copy carries only in-frame clones and drops some. The sample records some 2.1 million clones, roughly 94% being singletons. This entry comes from a study of shared clonotypes between healthy human individuals. About the research overall: A couple of women and three men aged 18 to 49 made up the donors.

It was CD45RO-negative cells, positively selected for CCR7, that made up naive CD8 cells, with terminally differentiated effector memory CD45RA+ cells excluded. The sample taken for sequencing was naive CD8+ T cells sorted from blood. The sequence was collected from a man younger than 35 in good health.

The DNA of the CDR3 is TGTGCAGCCGGGGGTTCACCCCTCCACTTT. It yields the protein CAAGGSPLHF. This chain connects TRBV27 to TRBJ1-6; a weak D match, TRBD1 (5 bases). The germline V gene encodes CDR1 MNHEY and CDR2 SMNVEV (reference sequence). CDR3 length equals 10 residues.